Given below is one T cell receptor beta chain in context. As yet, its antigen is unknown. This record comes from a study of post-analysis software for immune sequencing data. Built from TCR beta cDNA, the libraries had unique molecular identifiers in them. Some 450,000 cDNA molecules were recovered from an input of about 0.95 to 11 million T cells. TCRdb processed the PCR reads anew with MiXCR; each CDR3 protein has one entry. The sample consists of 650,000 to 900,000 distinct CDR3 sequences, under 60% of them appearing once. The CDR3 spans 16 residues. Trimming took off 4 bases at V and 0 bases at J, with 17 bases between the two ends. CDR1 SGHRS and CDR2 YFSETQ come from the germline V gene. Regarding the study as a whole: The authors found that F measure strongly co-clustered same-batch samples. Versus controls, multiple sclerosis patients showed significantly lower diversity (normalized Chao1). Five TRBV segments appeared more often in patients than in controls, and TRBV5-6, TRBV5-1 and TRBV20-1 were among these.

J is TRBJ2-7 and V is TRBV5-1; no definite D call. The sequenced sample was blood. The TCR sequence derives from a girl under 18 with multiple sclerosis. CDR3 sequence: CASSTSAPWGSYEQYF. The CDR3 DNA sequence: TGCGCCAGCAGCACTTCAGCTCCCTGGGGCTCCTACGAGCAGTACTTC.